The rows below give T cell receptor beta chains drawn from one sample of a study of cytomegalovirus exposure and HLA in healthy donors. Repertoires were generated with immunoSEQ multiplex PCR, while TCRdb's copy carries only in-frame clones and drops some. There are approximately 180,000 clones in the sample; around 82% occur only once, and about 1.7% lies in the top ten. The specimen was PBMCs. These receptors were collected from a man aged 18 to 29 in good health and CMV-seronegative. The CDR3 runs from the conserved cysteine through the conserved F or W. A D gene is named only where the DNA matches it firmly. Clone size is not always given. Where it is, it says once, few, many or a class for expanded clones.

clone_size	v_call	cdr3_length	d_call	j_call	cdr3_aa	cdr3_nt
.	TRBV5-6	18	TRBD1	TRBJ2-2	CASSLGTGDPYGTGELFF	TGTGCCAGCAGCCTTGGGACAGGGGATCCTTACGGGACCGGGGAGCTGTTTTTT
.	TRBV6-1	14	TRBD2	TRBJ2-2	CASRPGLDTGELFF	TGTGCCAGCAGACCGGGACTAGACACCGGGGAGCTGTTTTTT
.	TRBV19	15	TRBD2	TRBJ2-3	CASRRLAGRTDTQYF	TGTGCCAGTAGGCGGCTAGCGGGGCGCACAGATACGCAGTATTTT
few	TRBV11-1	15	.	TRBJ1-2	CASRSLDLTDPGYTF	TGTGCCAGCAGGTCCTTAGACCTGACAGACCCTGGCTACACCTTC
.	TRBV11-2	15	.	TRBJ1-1	CASSIGFRGGTEAFF	TGTGCCAGCAGCATAGGTTTCAGGGGAGGGACTGAAGCTTTCTTT
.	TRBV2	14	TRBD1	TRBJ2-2	CASPGQLNTGELFF	TGTGCCAGCCCGGGACAGCTGAACACCGGGGAGCTGTTTTTT
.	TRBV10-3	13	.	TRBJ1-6	CAILAGANSPLHF	TGTGCCATCTTAGCGGGCGCGAATTCACCCCTCCACTTT
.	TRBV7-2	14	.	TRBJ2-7	CASSPVWGDYEQYF	TGTGCCAGCAGCCCCGTTTGGGGAGATTACGAGCAGTACTTC
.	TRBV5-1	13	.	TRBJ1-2	CASSLGDYYGYTF	TGCGCCAGCAGCTTGGGGGACTACTATGGCTACACCTTC
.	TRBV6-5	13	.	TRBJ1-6	CASSYDGDSPLHF	TGTGCCAGCAGTTACGACGGGGATTCACCCCTCCACTTT
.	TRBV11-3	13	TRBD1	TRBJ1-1	CASSSATGTEAFF	TGTGCCAGCAGCTCCGCGACAGGGACTGAAGCTTTCTTT
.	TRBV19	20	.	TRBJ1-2	CASSMVPPIYFSNTDYGYTF	TGTGCCAGTAGTATGGTTCCCCCAATTTACTTTTCTAATACGGACTATGGCTACACCTTC
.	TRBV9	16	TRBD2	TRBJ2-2	CASSVAGGPVAGELFF	TGTGCCAGCAGCGTAGCGGGGGGGCCGGTCGCCGGGGAGCTGTTTTTT
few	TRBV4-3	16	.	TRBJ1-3	CASSQEAGAGGNTIYF	TGCGCCAGCAGCCAAGAAGCAGGGGCAGGTGGAAACACCATATATTTT
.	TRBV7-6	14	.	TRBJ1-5	CASSLQGPDQPQHF	TGTGCCAGCAGCTTACAGGGCCCCGATCAGCCCCAGCATTTT
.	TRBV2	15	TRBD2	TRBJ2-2	CATASGVPQTGELFF	TGTGCCACTGCTAGCGGGGTGCCGCAGACCGGGGAGCTGTTTTTT
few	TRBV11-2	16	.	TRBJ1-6	CASSLEVGRVASPLHF	TGTGCCAGCAGCTTAGAGGTCGGCAGGGTTGCTTCACCCCTCCACTTT
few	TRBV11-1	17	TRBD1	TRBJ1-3	CASSQSRQGSSGNTIYF	TGTGCCAGCAGCCAGAGTCGACAGGGGTCATCTGGAAACACCATATATTTT
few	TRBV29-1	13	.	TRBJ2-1	CSVPDMTLNEQFF	TGCAGCGTCCCCGACATGACCCTTAATGAGCAGTTCTTC
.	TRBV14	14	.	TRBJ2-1	CASSQTTGFNEQFF	TGTGCCAGCAGCCAGACAACAGGGTTTAATGAGCAGTTCTTC
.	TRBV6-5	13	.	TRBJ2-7	CASSYDRLGEQYF	TGTGCCAGCAGCTATGACAGGCTCGGCGAGCAGTACTTC
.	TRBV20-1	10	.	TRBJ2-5	CSAREETQYF	TGCAGTGCTAGGGAGGAGACCCAGTACTTC
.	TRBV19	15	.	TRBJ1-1	CASSIAVAGNTEAFF	TGTGCCAGTAGTATAGCGGTAGCGGGGAACACTGAAGCTTTCTTT
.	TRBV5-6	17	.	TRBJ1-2	CASSSVVLGDISYGYTF	TGTGCCAGCAGCTCGGTTGTTCTTGGGGACATATCCTATGGCTACACCTTC
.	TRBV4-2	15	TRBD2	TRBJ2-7	CASSSAGSGRDEQYF	TGTGCCAGCAGTTCGGCGGGTAGCGGGAGAGACGAGCAGTACTTC
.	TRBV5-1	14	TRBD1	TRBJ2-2	CASSRGQDTGELFF	TGCGCCAGCAGCCGGGGACAGGACACCGGGGAGCTGTTTTTT